This TCR beta chain was profiled in a study of cytomegalovirus exposure and HLA in healthy donors. Worth noting for this clone: Its matching antigen is unknown.

Germline CDR1 reads LNHNV; CDR2 reads YYDKDF (reference sequence). With 4 bases removed from V and 1 base from J, the gap between germline ends came to 10 bases. The CDR3 is made up of 14 amino acids. The PCR was carried out with 60 Vbeta primers and 13 Jbeta primers. Clones were sequenced by immunoSEQ multiplex PCR, and TCRdb holds only the in-frame ones, with some missing. The sample comprises 180,000 or so clones, approximately 85% of which are singletons, and 6.5% rests with the top ten. Study observations and caveats: The study labeled 164 TCR beta chains cytomegalovirus-associated. A few CMV-associated chains were confirmed in vitro to be specific for CMV antigens.

The gene calls are TRBV15 and TRBJ2-5; the D gene is possibly TRBD1 (6 bases). Sequencing was performed on PBMCs. The TCR was taken from a woman in her forties or fifties in good health and CMV-seropositive. CDR3: CATSIWGPQETQYF. CDR3 DNA: TGTGCCACCAGCATCTGGGGGCCCCAAGAGACCCAGTACTTC. The full variable domain, with the rest looked up from reference TRBV15 and TRBJ2-5, is DAMVIQNPRYQVTQFGKPVTLSCSQTLNHNVMYWYQQKSSQAPKLLFHYYDKDFNNEADTPDNFQSRRPNTSFCFLDIRSPGLGDTAMYLCATSIWGPQETQYFGPGTRLLVL.